These 25 T cell receptor beta chains originate from one sample sequenced in a study of T cell repertoires in cytomegalovirus infection. TCRdb called the reads again in MiXCR, with one record for every CDR3 protein. The sample lists roughly 230,000 distinct CDR3 sequences, roughly 23% occurring once. The sequenced material came from CD8+ T cells from PBMCs. Receptors originate from a human donor in good health (CMV status not recorded). Some clones in this sample may be carry-over from other donors' samples.

This clonotype was seen more than once but under ten times. The V and J genes are TRBV2 and TRBJ2-5; D is uncertain. Trimming shortened V by 7 bases and J by 2 bases, and 8 bases separated the two germline ends. Germline V gene sequence: CDR1 SNHLY, CDR2 FYNNEI. CDR3 length: 12 amino acids. CDR3 bases: TGTGCCAGCATCGCCTTGCAAGAGACCCAGTACTTC. Its translation: CASIALQETQYF.

This clonotype has ten or more counts. The chain combines TRBV12-3 or TRBV12-4 with TRBJ1-5; D gene uncertain. The CDR3 length is 17 residues. V was clipped by 0 bases and J by 0 bases, with 12 bases between them. The CDR3 DNA follows: TGTGCCAGCAGTTTAGCGGAGGCAGCTACTAGCAATCAGCCCCAGCATTTT. This sequence encodes CASSLAEAATSNQPQHF.

This clonotype occurred a few times. V gene TRBV20-1 combines with J gene TRBJ1-2; D may be TRBD1 (5 bases). Trimming took 3 bases from V and 6 from J, leaving 11 bases between them. CDR3 size: 12 residues. The germline V gene encodes CDR1 DFQATT and CDR2 SNEGSKA (reference sequence). The CDR3 protein is CSASARGDGYTF. The CDR3 bases are TGCAGTGCTAGCGCCCGGGGGGATGGCTACACCTTC.

This clonotype was seen a few times. The gene calls are TRBV2 and TRBJ2-1; 8 bases align to TRBD1. The J segment lost 8 bases and the V segment lost 7 bases, leaving 13 bases of the junction unmatched. The germline CDR1 and CDR2 sequences are SNHLY and FYNNEI. CDR3 length: 15 amino acids. This CDR3 is CASTQGAGGLDEQFF. For the CDR3, the DNA is TGTGCCAGCACCCAGGGGGCAGGGGGCTTAGATGAGCAGTTCTTC.

Only a few counts were recorded for this clonotype. The gene calls are TRBV3-1 and TRBJ1-2; 7 bases are a match to TRBD1. Germline CDR1 reads LGHDT; CDR2 reads YNNKEL (reference sequence). CDR3 size: 15 residues. Losses at the gene ends were 2 bases for V and 4 bases for J; bases not matched to a gene: 7. DNA for the CDR3: TGTGCCAGCAGCCAAAGTGTGACAGGGAGCTATGGCTACACCTTC. Amino acid sequence: CASSQSVTGSYGYTF. The full variable domain, completed using reference TRBV3-1 and TRBJ1-2, is DTAVSQTPKYLVTQMGNDKSIKCEQNLGHDTMYWYKQDSKKFLKIMFSYNNKELIINETVPNRFSPKSPDKAHLNLHINSLELGDSAVYFCASSQSVTGSYGYTFGSGTRLTVV.

The V call is TRBV7-2, the J call TRBJ2-1; 9 bases align to TRBD2. Germline V gene lookup returns CDR1 SGHTA and CDR2 FQGNSA. The length of the CDR3 is 18 residues. J lost 7 bases, V lost 1 base, and 14 bases had no gene match. This CDR3 reads CASSLGGGGGAFSNEQFF. CDR3 DNA sequence: TGTGCCAGCAGCTTAGGGGGGGGCGGGGGGGCATTTTCAAATGAGCAGTTCTTC.

The chain links TRBV7-9 to TRBJ1-2; D remains unclear. Germline CDR1 reads SEHNR; CDR2 reads FQNEAQ (reference sequence). Trimming took off 5 bases at V and 2 bases at J, with 12 bases between the two ends. This CDR3 comprises 14 residues. The chain's CDR3 is CASSNSSGNYGYTF. CDR3 DNA: TGTGCCAGCAGCAATTCCTCAGGCAACTATGGCTACACCTTC. Supplemented by reference TRBV7-9 and TRBJ1-2, the full variable domain reads DTGVSQNPRHKITKRGQNVTFRCDPISEHNRLYWYRQTLGQGPEFLTYFQNEAQLEKSRLLSDRFSAERPKGSFSTLEIQRTEQGDSAMYLCASSNSSGNYGYTFGSGTRLTVV.

This clonotype was seen many times. The rearrangement uses TRBV7-2 and TRBJ2-1; D is perhaps TRBD2 (5 bases). CDR3 size: 14 residues. CDR1 and CDR2 (germline): SGHTA, FQGNSA. Trimming stripped 2 bases from V and 6 bases from J, with 11 bases between. For the CDR3, the DNA is TGTGCCAGCAGCTTATCGGCGGGCCTCAATGAGCAGTTCTTC. Translating gives CASSLSAGLNEQFF. Full variable domain (remainder filled in from reference TRBV7-2 and TRBJ2-1): GAGVSQSPSNKVTEKGKDVELRCDPISGHTALYWYRQSLGQGLEFLIYFQGNSAPDKSGLPSDRFSAERTGGSVSTLTIQRTQQEDSAVYLCASSLSAGLNEQFFGPGTRLTVL.

The chain links TRBV28 to TRBJ1-4, with 10 bases matching TRBD1. CDR1 and CDR2 (germline): MDHEN, SYDVKM. The CDR3 is 17 residues long. Losses at the gene ends were 4 bases for V and 6 bases for J; bases not matched to a gene: 11. The CDR3 DNA follows: TGTGCCAGCAGTTACGACAGGGGGCGAGGCGCGCATGAAAAACTGTTTTTT. This translates into CASSYDRGRGAHEKLFF.

J is TRBJ1-5 and V is TRBV28; unclear D gene. Per the germline V gene, CDR1 is MDHEN and CDR2 is SYDVKM. With 1 base removed from V and 4 bases from J, the gap between germline ends came to 5 bases. This CDR3 spans 13 amino acids. The CDR3 loop reads CASSLFQNQPQHF. The CDR3 DNA is TGTGCCAGCAGTTTATTCCAGAATCAGCCCCAGCATTTT. Full variable domain (outside the CDR3, taken from reference TRBV28 and TRBJ1-5): DVKVTQSSRYLVKRTGEKVFLECVQDMDHENMFWYRQDPGLGLRLIYFSYDVKMKEKGDIPEGYSVSREKKERFSLILESASTNQTSMYLCASSLFQNQPQHFGDGTRLSIL.

This clonotype appeared many times. The V and J genes are TRBV7-9 and TRBJ2-7, with 8 bases matching TRBD2. Germline CDR1 is SEHNR and CDR2 is FQNEAQ (reference sequence). The J segment lost 2 bases and the V segment lost 5 bases, leaving 17 bases of the junction unmatched. This CDR3 contains 18 residues. The CDR3 spells CASSPPFSSGPNPYEQYF. In DNA, the CDR3 is TGTGCCAGCAGCCCCCCCTTTTCTAGCGGGCCAAACCCCTACGAGCAGTACTTC.

This clonotype showed up many times. V and J are TRBV7-2 and TRBJ1-5; no definite D call. Germline-derived CDR1 and CDR2 are SGHTA and FQGNSA. CDR3 length: 14 amino acids. The V end was cut by 2 bases, the J end by 5 bases, with 10 bases between. CDR3 protein: CASSLLTGDQPQHF. Written as DNA, the CDR3 is TGTGCCAGCAGCTTACTGACGGGTGATCAGCCCCAGCATTTT.

This clonotype has more than one count but fewer than ten. This chain joins TRBV5-4 and TRBJ2-7; 9 bases fit TRBD1. V dropped 0 bases and J dropped 1; count of bases not matched to a gene: 8. CDR3 length: 17 residues. Germline CDR1 SGHNT, CDR2 YYREEE (reference sequence). The DNA for the CDR3 is TGTGCCAGCAGCTTGGAGTTGGGACAGGGATTATCCTACGAGCAGTACTTC. Translating it yields CASSLELGQGLSYEQYF.

This clonotype appeared a few times. The CDR3 DNA sequence: TGTGCCAGCAGCTACACACCAAAAAAGATGTATGGCTACACCTTC. Its protein product is CASSYTPKKMYGYTF. This chain links TRBV7-2 with TRBJ1-2; D is unresolved. V shed 4 bases and J shed 5 bases, with 17 bases lying between them. The CDR3 totals 15 residues. The germline CDR1 and CDR2 sequences are SGHTA and FQGNSA.

This clonotype was detected a few times. The rearrangement links TRBV10-3 to TRBJ1-2; TRBD1 agrees at 8 bases. Per the germline V gene, CDR1 is ENHRY and CDR2 is SYGVKD. J gave up 6 bases and V 3 bases, and 6 bases lay outside the gene matches. The CDR3 has 14 residues. CDR3 DNA sequence: TGTGCCATCAGTGAAGAGACAGGGGTTGATGGCTACACCTTC. The encoded protein is CAISEETGVDGYTF.

This clonotype was recorded many times. The J gene is TRBJ1-5, the V gene TRBV7-2; a weak D match, TRBD1 (5 bases). The germline CDR1 and CDR2 sequences are SGHTA and FQGNSA. Trimming took off 4 bases at V and 6 bases at J, with 22 bases between the two ends. The CDR3 length is 17 residues. The DNA of the CDR3 is TGTGCCAGCAGCTCAGGCCCCGCAGGGATAATAGGTCAGCCCCAGCATTTT. This encodes CASSSGPAGIIGQPQHF.

The V and J genes are TRBV29-1 and TRBJ2-7; D remains unclear. Trimming took off 1 base at V and 1 base at J, with 11 bases between the two ends. The CDR3 covers 14 residues. Germline V gene sequence: CDR1 SQVTM, CDR2 ANQGSEA. The DNA of the CDR3 is TGCAGCGTTGAAGTCATCGGCAGATCCTACGAGCAGTACTTC. Translating it yields CSVEVIGRSYEQYF.

This clonotype was detected ten times or more. The chain couples TRBV5-6 to TRBJ1-3, with D tentatively TRBD1 (6 bases). This CDR3 is built from 15 residues. Trimming pared 3 bases from V and 0 bases from J, leaving 10 bases between. CDR1 is SGHDT, CDR2 YYEEEE, per germline. CDR3 residues: CASSWTVSSGNTIYF. DNA for the CDR3: TGTGCCAGCAGCTGGACAGTCAGCTCTGGAAACACCATATATTTT. The variable domain in full, completed from reference TRBV5-6 and TRBJ1-3, reads DAGVTQSPTHLIKTRGQQVTLRCSPKSGHDTVSWYQQALGQGPQFIFQYYEEEERQRGNFPDRFSGHQFPNYSSELNVNALLLGDSALYLCASSWTVSSGNTIYFGEGSWLTVV.

There are a few counts of this clonotype. This rearrangement joins TRBV28 to TRBJ1-2, with D tentatively TRBD1 (5 bases). The CDR3 covers 13 residues. CDR1 is MDHEN, CDR2 SYDVKM, per germline. Between the trimmed V and J ends, which lost 4 bases and 4 bases, there was a span of 10 bases. For the CDR3, the DNA is TGTGCCAGCAGTTCCGGGACCGCCTATGGCTACACCTTC. Translation: CASSSGTAYGYTF.

The chain couples TRBV19 to TRBJ1-5, with a possible D match to TRBD1 (5 bases). V shed 1 base and J shed 7 bases, with 8 bases lying between them. Germline V lookup: CDR1 LNHDA, CDR2 SQIVND (reference sequence). This CDR3 has 13 residues. The CDR3 DNA is TGTGCCAGTAGTATAGTAAAGGGGCAGCCCCAGCATTTT. This codes for CASSIVKGQPQHF.

This clonotype was counted at least ten times. CDR3 loop: CASSQDPNTEAFF. The CDR3 bases are TGTGCCAGCAGCCAAGATCCAAACACTGAAGCTTTCTTT. The chain joins TRBV14 to TRBJ1-1; D not resolved. Per the germline V gene, CDR1 is SGHDN and CDR2 is FVKESK. The V gene lost 0 bases and the J gene lost 2 bases, with 4 bases spanning the gap. The CDR3 is made up of 13 amino acids.

The genes are TRBV7-6 and TRBJ2-5; 7 bases agree with TRBD2. Germline V gives CDR1 SGHVS, CDR2 FNYEAQ. The ends lost 5 bases at V and 5 bases at J; junction bases unmatched: 2. The CDR3 sequence is 12 residues long. In DNA, the CDR3 is TGTGCCAGCAGCGGGGGGGACGAGACCCAGTACTTC. Translated, it gives CASSGGDETQYF.

This clonotype occurred many times. The chain is built from TRBV28 and TRBJ1-1, with a tentative D call TRBD1 (6 bases). Trimming stripped 7 bases from V and 3 bases from J, with 12 bases between. This CDR3 has 13 amino acids. Germline values: CDR1 MDHEN, CDR2 SYDVKM. The CDR3 DNA reads as TGTGCCAGCAAAACACAGGGATACACTGAAGCTTTCTTT. Its translation: CASKTQGYTEAFF.

The CDR3 sequence is CASSLVQEDGYTF. CDR3 DNA sequence: TGTGCCAGCAGCCTCGTACAGGAAGATGGCTACACCTTC. The rearrangement links TRBV12-3 or TRBV12-4 to TRBJ1-2, with D tentatively TRBD1 (5 bases). V lost 6 bases, J lost 6 bases, and 14 bases lay in between. The CDR3 length is 13 residues.

To note about this clonotype: One end of the junction fails to match germline, which may point to a read error. J is TRBJ2-7 and V is TRBV18; D is possibly TRBD2 (7 bases). The CDR3 consists of 18 residues. From germline, CDR1 is KGHSH and CDR2 LQKENI. CDR3 sequence (DNA): TGTGTCAGCTCACCAGGAGAAGGGGGGGAACTCTTCTCCTACGAGCAGTACTTC. It yields the protein CVSSPGEGGELFSYEQYF.